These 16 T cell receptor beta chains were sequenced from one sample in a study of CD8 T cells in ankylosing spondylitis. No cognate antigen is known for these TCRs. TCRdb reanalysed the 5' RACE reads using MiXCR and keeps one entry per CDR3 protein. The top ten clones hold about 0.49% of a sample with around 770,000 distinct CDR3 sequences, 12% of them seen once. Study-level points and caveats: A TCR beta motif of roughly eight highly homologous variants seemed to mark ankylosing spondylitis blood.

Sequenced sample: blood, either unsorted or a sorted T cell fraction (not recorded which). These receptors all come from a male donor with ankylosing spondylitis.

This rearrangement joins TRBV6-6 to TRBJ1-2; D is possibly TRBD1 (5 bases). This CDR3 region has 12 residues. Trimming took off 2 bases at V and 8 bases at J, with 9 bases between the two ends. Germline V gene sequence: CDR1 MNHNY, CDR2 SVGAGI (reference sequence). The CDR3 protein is CASSYAGGGYTF. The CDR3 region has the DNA TGTGCCAGCAGTTACGCCGGGGGGGGCTACACCTTC.

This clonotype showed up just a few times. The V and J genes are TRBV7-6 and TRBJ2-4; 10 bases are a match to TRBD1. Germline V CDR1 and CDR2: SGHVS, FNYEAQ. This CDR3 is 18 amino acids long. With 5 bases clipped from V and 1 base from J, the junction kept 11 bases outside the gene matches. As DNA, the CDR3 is TGTGCCAGCAGCCAGTTTCAGCCGGGACAGGGGGCCAAAAACATTCAGTACTTC. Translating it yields CASSQFQPGQGAKNIQYF.

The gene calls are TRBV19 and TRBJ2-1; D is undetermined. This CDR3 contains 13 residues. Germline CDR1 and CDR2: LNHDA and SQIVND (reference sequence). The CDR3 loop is CASGRASHNEQFF. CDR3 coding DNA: TGTGCTTCCGGAAGGGCCAGCCACAATGAGCAGTTCTTC.

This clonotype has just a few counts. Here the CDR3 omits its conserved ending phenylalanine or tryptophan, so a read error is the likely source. The CDR3 reads CASSSRDRGYEQYL. In nucleotides, the CDR3 is TGCGCCAGCAGCTCTCGCGACAGAGGCTACGAGCAGTACCTC. This rearrangement joins TRBV5-1 to TRBJ2-7; tentatively, D is TRBD1 (5 bases). The CDR3 consists of 14 residues. In germline, CDR1 is SGHRS, CDR2 YFSETQ. Trimming stripped 3 bases from V and 3 bases from J, with 13 bases between.

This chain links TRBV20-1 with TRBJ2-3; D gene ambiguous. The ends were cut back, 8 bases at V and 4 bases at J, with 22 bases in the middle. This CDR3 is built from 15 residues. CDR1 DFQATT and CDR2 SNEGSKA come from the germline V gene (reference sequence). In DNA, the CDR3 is TGCAGTAGTAGGGCCCTGACTCGGGTTGCAGATACGCAGTATTTT. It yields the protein CSSRALTRVADTQYF.

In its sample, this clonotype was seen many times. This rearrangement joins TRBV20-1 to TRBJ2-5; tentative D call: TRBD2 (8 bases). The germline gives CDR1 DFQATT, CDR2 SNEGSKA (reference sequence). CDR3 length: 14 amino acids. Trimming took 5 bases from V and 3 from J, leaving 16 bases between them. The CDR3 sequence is CSAGLAGTEETQYF. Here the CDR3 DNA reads TGCAGTGCTGGCTTAGCGGGGACAGAAGAGACCCAGTACTTC.

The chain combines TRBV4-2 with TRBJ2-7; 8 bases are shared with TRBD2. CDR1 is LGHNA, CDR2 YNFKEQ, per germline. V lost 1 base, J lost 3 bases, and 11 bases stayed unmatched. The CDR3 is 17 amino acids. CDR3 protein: CASSQGVMGLGVYEQYF. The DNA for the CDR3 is TGTGCCAGCAGCCAAGGGGTAATGGGACTAGGAGTCTACGAGCAGTACTTC.

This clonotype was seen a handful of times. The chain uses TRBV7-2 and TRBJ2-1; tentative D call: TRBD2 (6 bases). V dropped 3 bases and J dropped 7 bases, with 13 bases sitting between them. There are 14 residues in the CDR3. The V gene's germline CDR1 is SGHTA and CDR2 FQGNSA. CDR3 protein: CASSFLTGDNEQFF. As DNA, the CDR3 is TGTGCCAGCAGCTTTCTGACGGGAGATAATGAGCAGTTCTTC.

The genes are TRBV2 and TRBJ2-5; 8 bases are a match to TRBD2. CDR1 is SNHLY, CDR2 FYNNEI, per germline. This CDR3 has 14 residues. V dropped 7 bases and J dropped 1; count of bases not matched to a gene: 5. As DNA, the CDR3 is TGTGCCAGCACAAGCGGGAGCGCCCAAGAGACCCAGTACTTC. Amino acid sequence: CASTSGSAQETQYF.

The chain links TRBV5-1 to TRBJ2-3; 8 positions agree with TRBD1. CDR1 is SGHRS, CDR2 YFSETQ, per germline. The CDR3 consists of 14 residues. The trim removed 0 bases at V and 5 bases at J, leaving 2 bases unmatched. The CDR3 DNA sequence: TGCGCCAGCAGCTTGGGGACAGGGAAAGATACGCAGTATTTT. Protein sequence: CASSLGTGKDTQYF.

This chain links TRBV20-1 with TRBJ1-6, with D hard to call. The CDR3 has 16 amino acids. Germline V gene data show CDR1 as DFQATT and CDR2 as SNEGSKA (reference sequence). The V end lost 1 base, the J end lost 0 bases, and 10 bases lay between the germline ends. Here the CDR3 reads CSARVWGGSYNSPLHF. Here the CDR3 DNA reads TGCAGTGCTAGAGTTTGGGGAGGCTCCTATAATTCACCCCTCCACTTT.

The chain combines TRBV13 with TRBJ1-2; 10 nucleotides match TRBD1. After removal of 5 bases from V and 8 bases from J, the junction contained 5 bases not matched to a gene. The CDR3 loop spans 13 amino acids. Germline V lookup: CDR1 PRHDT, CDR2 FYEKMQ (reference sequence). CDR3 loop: CASSRGQGKGYTF. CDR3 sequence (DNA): TGTGCCAGCAGCAGGGGACAGGGGAAGGGCTACACCTTC.

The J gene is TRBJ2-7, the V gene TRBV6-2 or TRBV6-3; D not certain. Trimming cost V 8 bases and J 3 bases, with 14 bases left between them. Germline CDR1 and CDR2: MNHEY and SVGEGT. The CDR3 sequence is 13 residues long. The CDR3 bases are TGTGCCAGCCTGGAGACTTTTAACTACGAGCAGTACTTC. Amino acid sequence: CASLETFNYEQYF.

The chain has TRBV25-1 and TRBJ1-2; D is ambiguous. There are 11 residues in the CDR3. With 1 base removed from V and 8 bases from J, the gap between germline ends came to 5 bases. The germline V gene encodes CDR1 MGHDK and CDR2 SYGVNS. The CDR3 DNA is TGTGCCAGCAGTGAATTTTGGGGCTACACCTTC. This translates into CASSEFWGYTF.

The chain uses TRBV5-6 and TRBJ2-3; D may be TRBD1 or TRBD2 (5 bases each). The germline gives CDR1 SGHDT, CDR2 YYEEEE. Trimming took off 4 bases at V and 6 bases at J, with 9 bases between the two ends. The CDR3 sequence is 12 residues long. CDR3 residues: CASSHGTDTQYF. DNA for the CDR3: TGTGCCAGCAGCCACGGGACCGATACGCAGTATTTT.

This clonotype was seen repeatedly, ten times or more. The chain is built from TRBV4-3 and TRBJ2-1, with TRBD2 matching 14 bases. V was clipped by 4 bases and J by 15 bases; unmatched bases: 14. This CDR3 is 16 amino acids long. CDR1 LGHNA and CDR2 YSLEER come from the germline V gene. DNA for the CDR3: TGCGCCAGCAGCCGAGGGACGGGGGGGACTAGCGGGAGAACGTTCTTC. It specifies CASSRGTGGTSGRTFF.